This T cell receptor beta chain is from a study of blood T cell repertoires in COVID-19. Study as a whole: Some COVID-19 samples were acute and others convalescent; all came from the United States, Italy and Spain. T cells, B-cell-depleted T cells, or PBMCs supplied cDNA or gDNA.

Germline-derived CDR1 and CDR2 are MNHEY and SVGEGT. This CDR3 is built from 14 residues. V was trimmed by 5 bases and J by 6 bases, leaving 14 bases between them. In the authors' workflow: Reference gene primer amplification gave nucleated cell count estimates. The table came from immunoSEQ multiplex PCR; TCRdb's copy has only in-frame clones and leaves some out. That table furnishes V, J and clone size, whereas the DNA furnished D and trimming. Here the sample spans tens of thousands of clones, about nine tenths being singletons. The sequenced sample was peripheral blood. The TCR was taken from a human donor in a cohort sampled during active COVID-19. This chain connects TRBV6-2 or TRBV6-3 to TRBJ2-1; tentatively, D is TRBD1 (6 bases). CDR3 in amino acids: CASSKTSRGNEQFF. CDR3 in DNA: TGTGCCAGCAGTAAAACCAGCAGGGGCAATGAGCAGTTCTTC.